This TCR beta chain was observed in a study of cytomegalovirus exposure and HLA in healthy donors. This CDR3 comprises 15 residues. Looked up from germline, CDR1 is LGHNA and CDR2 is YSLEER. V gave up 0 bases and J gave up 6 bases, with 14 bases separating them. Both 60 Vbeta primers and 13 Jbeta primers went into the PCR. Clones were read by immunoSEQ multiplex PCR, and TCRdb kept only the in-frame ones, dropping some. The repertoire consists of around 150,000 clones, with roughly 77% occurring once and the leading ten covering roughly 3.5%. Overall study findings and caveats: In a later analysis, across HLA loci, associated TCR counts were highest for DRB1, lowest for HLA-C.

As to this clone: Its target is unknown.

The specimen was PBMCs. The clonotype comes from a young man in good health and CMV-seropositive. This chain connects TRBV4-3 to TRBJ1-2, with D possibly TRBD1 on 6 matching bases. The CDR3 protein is CASSQDRAGAHGYTF. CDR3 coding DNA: TGCGCCAGCAGCCAAGATAGGGCAGGGGCTCATGGCTACACCTTC.